Following are 2 T cell receptor beta chains from one sample sequenced in a study of cytomegalovirus exposure and HLA in healthy donors. Profiled with immunoSEQ multiplex PCR; TCRdb holds only in-frame clones, not every one. The profile shows 150,000 to 200,000 clones, around 82% of them singletons. The specimen was PBMCs. Receptors were obtained from a man aged 25-40 years in good health and CMV-seropositive.

This clone was counted between two and nine times. The rearrangement uses TRBV11-2 and TRBJ2-1; possibly TRBD1 for D (6 bases). Trimming took 0 bases from V and 9 from J, leaving 12 bases between them. Germline V gene data show CDR1 as SGHAT and CDR2 as FQNNGV. This CDR3 has 14 residues. In DNA form, the CDR3 reads TGTGCCAGCAGCTTAGATCGCCTAGGGGGTGAGCAGTTCTTC. Its protein is CASSLDRLGGEQFF.

The chain employs TRBV7-2 and TRBJ2-1; D is ambiguous. V gave up 5 bases and J gave up 7 bases, with 3 bases separating them. The germline V gene has CDR1 SGHTA and CDR2 FQGNSA. The CDR3 runs 10 residues. The CDR3 DNA reads TGTGCCAGCAGCCAAAATGAGCAGTTCTTC. Translated, it gives CASSQNEQFF.